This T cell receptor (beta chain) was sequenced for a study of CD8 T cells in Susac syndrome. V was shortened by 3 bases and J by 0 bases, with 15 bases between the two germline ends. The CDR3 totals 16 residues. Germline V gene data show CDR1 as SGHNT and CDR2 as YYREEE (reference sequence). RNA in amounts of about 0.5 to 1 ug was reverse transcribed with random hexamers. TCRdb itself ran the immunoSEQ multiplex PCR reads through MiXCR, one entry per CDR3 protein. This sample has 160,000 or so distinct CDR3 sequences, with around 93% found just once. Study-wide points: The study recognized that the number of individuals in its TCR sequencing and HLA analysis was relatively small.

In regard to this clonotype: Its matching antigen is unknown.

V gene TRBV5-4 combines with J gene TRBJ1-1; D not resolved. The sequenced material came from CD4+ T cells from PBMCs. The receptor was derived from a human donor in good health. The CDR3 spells CASSSPPTSVNTEAFF. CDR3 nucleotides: TGTGCCAGCAGCTCACCTCCAACCTCGGTGAACACTGAAGCTTTCTTT.